Included here is one T cell receptor beta chain sequence, with context. What it recognizes is unknown. Method: immunoSEQ multiplex PCR; TCRdb's copy keeps in-frame clones and lacks some. The repertoire holds 15,000 to 20,000 clones, with 80% to 90% as singletons. The sample comes from a study of T cells in narcolepsy. The CDR3 consists of 14 residues. Germline loops: CDR1 KGHSH, CDR2 LQKENI. Deletions cut 0 bases from V and 4 bases from J, with 7 bases between. General study results and limits: Same-patient CSF and blood CD4+ T cell clonotypes included HCRT-specific and TRIB2-specific autoreactive ones. In some patient and control memory CD4+ samples, autoreactive clones were absent.

Sequencing was carried out using memory (CD45RA-) CD4+ T cells from blood. This sequence was found in a human donor in good health. The rearrangement joins TRBV18 to TRBJ1-5; D unresolved. CDR3 bases: TGTGCCAGCTCACCACCGGCGCAAAATCAGCCCCAGCATTTT. Amino acids: CASSPPAQNQPQHF. The entire variable domain, with the rest obtained from reference TRBV18 and TRBJ1-5, is as follows: NAGVMQNPRHLVRRRGQEARLRCSPMKGHSHVYWYRQLPEEGLKFMVYLQKENIIDESGMPKERFSAEFPKEGPSILRIQQVVRGDSAAYFCASSPPAQNQPQHFGDGTRLSIL.